Below are 27 T cell receptor beta chains sequenced from a single sample in a study of T-cell memory formation after mild COVID-19. TCRdb processed the 5' RACE reads anew with MiXCR; each CDR3 protein has one entry. This table has 300,000 to 350,000 distinct CDR3 sequences, less than 20% appearing once. Material for sequencing was PBMCs or a T cell subset sorted from them (not recorded which). These TCRs come from a man aged 18 to 35 who had mild COVID-19 (a few samples of this study predate the infection). Cell type and time point are not known.

The J gene is TRBJ1-2, the V gene TRBV7-9; D not certain. The V end was cut by 0 bases, the J end by 4 bases, with 9 bases between. Germline lookup yields CDR1 SEHNR and CDR2 FQNEAQ (reference sequence). This CDR3 has 14 residues. CDR3 sequence (DNA): TGTGCCAGCAGCTTAGCGCAACAGTTCTATGGCTACACCTTC. Translating gives CASSLAQQFYGYTF.

CDR3 loop: CASSEQGGNTGELFF. The CDR3 region has the DNA TGTGCCAGCAGTGAGCAGGGTGGGAACACCGGGGAGCTGTTTTTT. The genes are TRBV2 and TRBJ2-2, with a possible D match to TRBD1 (5 bases). Germline V lookup: CDR1 SNHLY, CDR2 FYNNEI. V was trimmed by 3 bases and J by 1 base, leaving 9 bases between them. CDR3 length: 15 residues.

The sample holds a few counts of this clonotype. The chain links TRBV29-1 to TRBJ1-2; 7 bases fit TRBD1. Trimming at V came to 3 bases and at J to 9 bases, leaving 7 bases not matched to a gene. The CDR3 runs 12 residues. Germline V CDR1 and CDR2: SQVTM, ANQGSEA. CDR3 residues: CSVEAAGGSYTF. The DNA for the CDR3 is TGCAGCGTTGAGGCGGCAGGGGGAAGCTACACCTTC.

This clonotype came up a few times. The chain employs TRBV24-1 and TRBJ2-5; D remains ambiguous. The germline gives CDR1 KGHDR, CDR2 SFDVKD. Trimming cost V 5 bases and J 7 bases, with 19 bases left between them. This CDR3 is 15 amino acids long. This chain's CDR3 is CATSVARTRLGTQYF. The CDR3 DNA reads as TGTGCCACCAGTGTAGCTCGAACGAGGTTGGGGACCCAGTACTTC.

The chain couples TRBV12-3 or TRBV12-4 to TRBJ1-2; 9 bases are a match to TRBD1. The CDR3 has 15 amino acids. V was pared by 6 bases and J by 5 bases, with 10 bases of the junction left unmatched. This CDR3 is CASSLFGQGKYGYTF. CDR3 bases: TGTGCCAGCAGCCTATTTGGACAGGGGAAGTATGGCTACACCTTC.

This clonotype has more than one count but fewer than ten. CDR3 sequence (DNA): TGTGCCAGCAGCTTAATGTGGGGGCAAACCGGGGAGCTGTTTTTT. Residues: CASSLMWGQTGELFF. V gene TRBV7-6 combines with J gene TRBJ2-2, with a weak D call TRBD1 (6 bases). The germline V gene encodes CDR1 SGHVS and CDR2 FNYEAQ. The CDR3 totals 15 residues. Deletions cut 2 bases from V and 5 bases from J, with 12 bases between.

In its sample, this clonotype was seen once. The chain carries TRBV10-3 and TRBJ2-5; no clear D gene. CDR1 ENHRY and CDR2 SYGVKD come from the germline V gene. This CDR3 is built from 13 residues. V gave up 3 bases and J gave up 3 bases, with 8 bases separating them. CDR3 loop: CAISEHPKETQYF. The CDR3 DNA sequence: TGTGCCATCAGTGAACATCCGAAAGAGACCCAGTACTTC.

The V call is TRBV7-2, the J call TRBJ2-5; 7 bases match TRBD1. Germline V gene data show CDR1 as SGHTA and CDR2 as FQGNSA. The CDR3 consists of 15 residues. Trimming removed 5 bases from V and 5 bases from J; junction bases left unmatched: 11. Written as DNA, the CDR3 is TGTGCCAGCAGCCCCCAGACAGGGCTAGAGGAGACCCAGTACTTC. Translating it yields CASSPQTGLEETQYF. The full variable domain, in which reference TRBV7-2 and TRBJ2-5 provide the parts outside the CDR3, is GAGVSQSPSNKVTEKGKDVELRCDPISGHTALYWYRQSLGQGLEFLIYFQGNSAPDKSGLPSDRFSAERTGGSVSTLTIQRTQQEDSAVYLCASSPQTGLEETQYFGPGTRLLVL.

This clonotype was counted a few times. The V and J genes are TRBV7-3 and TRBJ2-3; D not certain. Germline V gene data show CDR1 as SGHTA and CDR2 as FQGTGA. V was cut by 5 bases and J by 0 bases, with 12 bases left in between. The length of the CDR3 is 15 residues. CDR3 amino acids: CASSQGMTSTDTQYF. For the CDR3, the DNA is TGTGCCAGCAGCCAAGGGATGACGAGCACAGATACGCAGTATTTT.

This clonotype was seen repeatedly, ten times or more. The rearrangement uses TRBV27 and TRBJ1-5, with D possibly TRBD1 on 6 matching bases. The CDR3 runs 15 residues. Trimming took off 6 bases at V and 2 bases at J, with 14 bases between the two ends. CDR1 and CDR2 (germline): MNHEY, SMNVEV (reference sequence). The CDR3 coding sequence is TGTGCCAGCAGCCGAGGGGGAAGAGGCAATCAGCCCCAGCATTTT. Protein sequence: CASSRGGRGNQPQHF.

V is TRBV4-3 and J is TRBJ2-4; D may be TRBD1 or TRBD2 (6 bases each). Deletions cut 1 base from V and 0 bases from J, with 10 bases between. The length of the CDR3 is 16 residues. CDR1 and CDR2 (germline): LGHNA, YSLEER. Here the CDR3 reads CASSQGGAEAKNIQYF. The CDR3 DNA sequence: TGCGCCAGCAGCCAAGGGGGGGCGGAAGCCAAAAACATTCAGTACTTC.

This clonotype has only a few counts. The DNA for the CDR3 is TGCGCCAGCAGCTTGGCCATGGAAAACACTGAAGCTTTCTTT. As protein: CASSLAMENTEAFF. V usage is TRBV5-1 and J usage is TRBJ1-1; D unresolved. The CDR3 runs to 14 residues. Germline V gene data show CDR1 as SGHRS and CDR2 as YFSETQ. The V end lost 0 bases, the J end lost 2 bases, and 8 bases lay between the germline ends.

The DNA for the CDR3 is TGTGCCGTCGTTGGGCAGGGCTCCGGGGCCAACGTCCTGACTTTC. Residues: CAVVGQGSGANVLTF. The gene calls are TRBV7-2 and TRBJ2-6; the D gene is possibly TRBD1 (5 bases). Germline CDR1 and CDR2: SGHTA and FQGNSA. V dropped 11 bases and J dropped 4 bases, with 18 bases sitting between them. The CDR3 runs 15 residues.

The chain recombines TRBV9 with TRBJ2-1; no reliable D call. Trimming pared 3 bases from V and 5 bases from J, leaving 3 bases between. Germline values: CDR1 SGDLS, CDR2 YYNGEE. The CDR3 extends over 11 amino acids. CDR3 DNA: TGTGCCAGCAGCGGGCACAATGAGCAGTTCTTC. Translated: CASSGHNEQFF.

J is TRBJ1-6 and V is TRBV7-9; TRBD1 is a possible D gene (5 bases). Germline assignment: CDR1 SEHNR and CDR2 FQNEAQ (reference sequence). With 3 bases removed from V and 7 bases from J, the gap between germline ends came to 10 bases. The CDR3 sequence is 14 residues long. The CDR3 sequence is CASSFTHRNSPLHF. The CDR3 bases are TGTGCCAGCAGCTTCACACACAGGAATTCACCCCTCCACTTT.

The chain carries TRBV9 and TRBJ2-5, with 11 bases aligning to TRBD2. V lost 9 bases to trimming and J lost 9 bases; unmatched junction nucleotides: 13. There are 14 residues in the CDR3. From germline, CDR1 is SGDLS and CDR2 YYNGEE. The chain's CDR3 is CANPGLAARGSQYF. The CDR3 DNA follows: TGTGCCAACCCGGGACTAGCGGCCAGGGGGTCCCAGTACTTC.

The chain has TRBV29-1 and TRBJ2-7; TRBD1 agrees at 7 bases. Germline V CDR1 and CDR2: SQVTM, ANQGSEA. The CDR3 is 12 residues long. Germline trimming cut 7 bases from V and 3 bases from J; bases unmatched to any gene: 6. The DNA of the CDR3 is TGCAGCGCCATAACAGGGGACTACGAGCAGTACTTC. It is translated as CSAITGDYEQYF.

J is TRBJ1-4 and V is TRBV7-8; D is uncertain. This CDR3 spans 13 amino acids. The germline V gene has CDR1 SGHVS and CDR2 FQNEAQ. Trimming took 5 bases from V and 10 from J, leaving 14 bases between them. Here the CDR3 DNA reads TGTGCCAGCAGCCAGAGCGGACTTGGAAAACTGTTTTTT. As protein: CASSQSGLGKLFF.

This clonotype was observed a handful of times. J is TRBJ2-3 and V is TRBV4-3; a weak D match, TRBD2 (7 bases). Trimming took off 2 bases at V and 2 bases at J, with 11 bases between the two ends. The CDR3 has 15 residues. CDR1 is LGHNA and CDR2 is YSLEER in the germline V gene. The DNA of the CDR3 is TGCGCCAGCAGCCAACGGGCGGGGGCCACAGATACGCAGTATTTT. Translation: CASSQRAGATDTQYF.

The V gene is TRBV4-3, the J gene TRBJ1-1, with unresolved D. Per germline, CDR1 LGHNA and CDR2 YSLEER. Trimming removed 0 bases at V and 2 bases at J, with 10 bases between. CDR3 size: 15 residues. The CDR3 sequence is CASSQDVQRNTEAFF. The DNA for the CDR3 is TGCGCCAGCAGCCAAGATGTACAACGAAACACTGAAGCTTTCTTT.

This clonotype was detected only a few times. This chain connects TRBV29-1 to TRBJ2-7; D possibly corresponds to TRBD1 (5 bases). The V end was cut by 2 bases, the J end by 3 bases, with 5 bases between. The CDR3 is 11 residues long. Germline V gene lookup returns CDR1 SQVTM and CDR2 ANQGSEA. The CDR3 here is CSVEQGYEQYF. The CDR3 DNA is TGCAGCGTTGAACAGGGCTACGAGCAGTACTTC.

This clonotype was recorded a few times. The junction and the germline gene differ at one end; a read error may be behind it. The gene calls are TRBV18 and TRBJ2-1; 12 nucleotides align to TRBD2. Per germline, CDR1 KGHSH and CDR2 LQKENI. This CDR3 comprises 17 residues. CDR3: CASSPPDRLAGVNEQFF. The CDR3 nucleotides are TGTGCCAGCTCCCCACCGGACAGACTAGCGGGGGTGAATGAGCAGTTCTTC.

The chain joins TRBV7-6 to TRBJ2-3; D gene unclear. The germline CDR1 and CDR2 sequences are SGHVS and FNYEAQ. This CDR3 is 16 amino acids long. The V end was cut by 1 base, the J end by 2 bases, with 13 bases between. The CDR3 DNA sequence: TGTGCCAGCAGCTTAGGGCCTAGTCCATACACAGATACGCAGTATTTT. Translated: CASSLGPSPYTDTQYF.

This clonotype has only a few counts. The genes are TRBV25-1 and TRBJ1-1; D not resolved. CDR1 and CDR2 from the germline V gene are MGHDK and SYGVNS. The CDR3 is 11 amino acids. V lost 7 bases to trimming and J lost 1 base, with 4 bases between them. The CDR3, as DNA: TGTGCCAGCAACAGGAACACTGAAGCTTTCTTT. Protein sequence: CASNRNTEAFF.

This rearrangement joins TRBV7-9 to TRBJ1-5; possible D gene TRBD1, 5 bases. The CDR3 loop spans 14 amino acids. Germline V lookup: CDR1 SEHNR, CDR2 FQNEAQ (reference sequence). Trimming took off 5 bases at V and 6 bases at J, with 14 bases between the two ends. The CDR3 bases are TGTGCCAGCAGCATCCAGGGAGGCGGTCAGCCCCAGCATTTT. This encodes CASSIQGGGQPQHF. The entire variable domain, with the rest obtained from reference TRBV7-9 and TRBJ1-5, is as follows: DTGVSQNPRHKITKRGQNVTFRCDPISEHNRLYWYRQTLGQGPEFLTYFQNEAQLEKSRLLSDRFSAERPKGSFSTLEIQRTEQGDSAMYLCASSIQGGGQPQHFGDGTRLSIL.

The rearrangement uses TRBV24-1 and TRBJ2-2, with D perhaps matching TRBD1 (5 bases). The CDR3 extends over 15 amino acids. Trimming took off 6 bases at V and 1 base at J, with 11 bases between the two ends. CDR1 and CDR2 from the germline V gene are KGHDR and SFDVKD. This chain's CDR3 is CATSSVTENTGELFF. CDR3 in DNA: TGTGCCACCAGTTCGGTGACAGAGAACACCGGGGAGCTGTTTTTT.

The CDR3 DNA follows: TGTGCCAGCAGTCCTAGGGATGATAATTCACCCCTCCACTTT. It specifies CASSPRDDNSPLHF. The V call is TRBV12-3 or TRBV12-4, the J call TRBJ1-6; the D is unclear. Trimming cost V 5 bases and J 5 bases, with 10 bases left between them. This CDR3 has 14 residues.